Listed below are T cell receptor beta chains from one sample, sequenced in a study of blood T cells in healthy people across ages. In TCRdb, the 5' RACE reads were re-called with MiXCR into one record per CDR3 protein. The top ten hold 10% to 15% of the sample, which has about a million distinct CDR3 sequences, 35% to 45% seen once. The specimen sequenced was blood. These receptors were obtained from a man aged 18 to 29 in good health. Each CDR3 is given without its conserved first and last residue.

CDR3 protein: ASSLGGWPLIETHNEQY
V gene: TRBV27

CDR3 protein: SALPRTANGYT
V gene: TRBV20-1

CDR3 protein: SPNNPGDYGYT
V gene: TRBV20-1

CDR3 protein: SARGQNSYNEQF
V gene: TRBV20-1

CDR3 protein: ASSTRTSGFQDEQY
V gene: TRBV5-6

CDR3 protein: ASSPGSTPNYGYT
V gene: TRBV7-2

CDR3 protein: SARDFGRDGNYGYT
V gene: TRBV20-1

CDR3 protein: ASSITGGLYNEQF
V gene: TRBV19

CDR3 protein: ASSLSPVGGAEGNTIY
V gene: TRBV5-1

CDR3 protein: ASSVNRADTQY
V gene: TRBV12-3/TRBV12-4

CDR3 protein: ASSYDRARGYT
V gene: TRBV6-5

CDR3 protein: ASSRTMGTNEKLF
V gene: TRBV5-5

CDR3 protein: ASSFGDSRSPLH
V gene: TRBV13

CDR3 protein: ATKTSGNTIY
V gene: TRBV3-1

CDR3 protein: ASSYAGDAYEQY
V gene: TRBV6-5

CDR3 protein: ASSAGLAGANEQF
V gene: TRBV7-2

CDR3 protein: ASSQDGYQETQY
V gene: TRBV4-2

CDR3 protein: ASRKSFGEKLF
V gene: TRBV6-5

CDR3 protein: ANSGQTGLREKLF
V gene: TRBV4-1

CDR3 protein: ASSELETEGIQY
V gene: TRBV2

CDR3 protein: SVTEGQVELF
V gene: TRBV29-1

CDR3 protein: ASSFPGRQAF
V gene: TRBV27

CDR3 protein: ATSDRQSNEQF
V gene: TRBV24-1

CDR3 protein: ASSQKRAAEAF
V gene: TRBV3-1

CDR3 protein: ASSFAGTGLNTEAF
V gene: TRBV5-6

CDR3 protein: SVASVSTDTQY
V gene: TRBV29-1

CDR3 protein: ASSVVFRTSSYEQY
V gene: TRBV9

CDR3 protein: SARDPTGSKEEQY
V gene: TRBV20-1

CDR3 protein: SAPKGARAEAF
V gene: TRBV29-1

CDR3 protein: ASRPQGGANNEQY
V gene: TRBV7-8

CDR3 protein: SVPPPDDQGASFETQY
V gene: TRBV29-1

CDR3 protein: ASSAGGISPLH
V gene: TRBV14

CDR3 protein: SVEVSTEAF
V gene: TRBV29-1

CDR3 protein: ASSLLRTTDTQY
V gene: TRBV27

CDR3 protein: SADRQDSNQPQH
V gene: TRBV20-1

CDR3 protein: ASSQERTLGEQY
V gene: TRBV4-3

CDR3 protein: ASSPGISGNTIY
V gene: TRBV6-6

CDR3 protein: ASSTSQGTYGYT
V gene: TRBV27

CDR3 protein: ASSLDGTGGWNKQY
V gene: TRBV5-1

CDR3 protein: ASSQATGRLIGEKLF
V gene: TRBV4-3

CDR3 protein: ASSSRGLVEAF
V gene: TRBV7-3

CDR3 protein: ASPGAGITDTQY
V gene: TRBV2

CDR3 protein: AISESFGSMEGEQF
V gene: TRBV10-3

CDR3 protein: ASTSGQATEAF
V gene: TRBV7-2

CDR3 protein: AWMGQPNEKLF
V gene: TRBV30

CDR3 protein: ATSDGRQPQH
V gene: TRBV24-1

CDR3 protein: ASSAGGTQY
V gene: TRBV6-2/TRBV6-3

CDR3 protein: ASSLGAGRGYGYT
V gene: TRBV12-3/TRBV12-4

CDR3 protein: ASSQESSNSPLH
V gene: TRBV4-3

CDR3 protein: ASSPGHRWWGYT
V gene: TRBV4-2

CDR3 protein: SAPAGDPNQPQH
V gene: TRBV20-1

CDR3 protein: ASSQVVREPNTEAF
V gene: TRBV4-1

CDR3 protein: ASSYPQGDIQETQY
V gene: TRBV6-2/TRBV6-3

CDR3 protein: ASSQEALLLYGLGTEAF
V gene: TRBV3-1

CDR3 protein: SVDRFQGADTDTQY
V gene: TRBV29-1

CDR3 protein: ASSVPGTGVEKLF
V gene: TRBV7-9

CDR3 protein: ASLGQGSPLGTEAF
V gene: TRBV5-5